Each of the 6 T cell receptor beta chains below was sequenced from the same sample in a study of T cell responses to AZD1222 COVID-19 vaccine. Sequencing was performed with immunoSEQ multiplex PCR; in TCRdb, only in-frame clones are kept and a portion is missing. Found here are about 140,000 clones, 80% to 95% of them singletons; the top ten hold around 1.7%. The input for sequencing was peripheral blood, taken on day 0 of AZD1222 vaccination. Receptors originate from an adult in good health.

CDR3 bases: TGTGCCAGCAGTCCGGCATTCGGAGCAGATACGCAGTATTTT. The encoded protein is CASSPAFGADTQYF. J is TRBJ2-3 and V is TRBV28; D not resolved. The V end lost 5 bases, the J end lost 4 bases, and 13 bases lay between the germline ends. The length of the CDR3 is 14 residues. Germline V gene sequence: CDR1 MDHEN, CDR2 SYDVKM.

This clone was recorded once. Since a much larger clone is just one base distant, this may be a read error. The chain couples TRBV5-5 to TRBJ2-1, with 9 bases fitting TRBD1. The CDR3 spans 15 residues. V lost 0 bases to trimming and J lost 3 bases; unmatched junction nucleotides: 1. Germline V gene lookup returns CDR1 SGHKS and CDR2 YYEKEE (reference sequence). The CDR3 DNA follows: TGTGCCAGCAGCTTGGGGACAGGGGTCTACAATGAGCAGTTCTTC. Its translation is CASSLGTGVYNEQFF.

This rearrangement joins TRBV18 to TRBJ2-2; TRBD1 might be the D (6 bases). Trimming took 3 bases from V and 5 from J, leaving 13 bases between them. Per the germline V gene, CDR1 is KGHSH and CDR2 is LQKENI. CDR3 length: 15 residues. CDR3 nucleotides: TGTGCCAGCTCACCCTTATCGACAGGAACCGGGGAGCTGTTTTTT. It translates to CASSPLSTGTGELFF.

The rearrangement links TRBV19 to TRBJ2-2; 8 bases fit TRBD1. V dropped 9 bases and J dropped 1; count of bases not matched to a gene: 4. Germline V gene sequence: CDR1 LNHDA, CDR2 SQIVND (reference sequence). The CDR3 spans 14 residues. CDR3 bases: TGTGCCAGCAGGGGGCGGGGGAACACCGGGGAGCTGTTTTTT. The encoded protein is CASRGRGNTGELFF.

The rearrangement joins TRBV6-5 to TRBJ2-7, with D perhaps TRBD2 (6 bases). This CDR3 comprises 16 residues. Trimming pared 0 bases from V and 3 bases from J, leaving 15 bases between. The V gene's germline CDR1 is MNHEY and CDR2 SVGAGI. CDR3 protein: CASSYSGYLGGYEQYF. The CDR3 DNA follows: TGTGCCAGCAGTTACTCGGGCTACCTGGGGGGCTACGAGCAGTACTTC.

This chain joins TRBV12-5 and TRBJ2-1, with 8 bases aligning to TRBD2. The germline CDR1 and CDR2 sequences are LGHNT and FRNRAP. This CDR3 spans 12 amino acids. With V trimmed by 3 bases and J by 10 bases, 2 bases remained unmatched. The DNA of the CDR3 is TGTGCTAGTGGTTTAACTAGCGGCGAGCAGTTCTTC. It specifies CASGLTSGEQFF.